This entry lists 7 T cell receptor beta chains sequenced from one sample in a study of blood T cells in healthy people across ages. Together with a sample-barcoded 5' primer, a J-beta primer mix was included in a second PCR lasting roughly 6 to 12 cycles. TCRdb analysed the 5' RACE reads with MiXCR anew, one entry per CDR3 protein. In the table there are more than 900,000 distinct CDR3 sequences, around 27% of which are singletons. The same specimen was also included in a second study, on T cells of mothers and their children.

The sample consisted of blood. All receptors come from a girl aged 2-10 years in good health.

The chain recombines TRBV3-1 with TRBJ2-2; D unresolved. From germline, CDR1 is LGHDT and CDR2 YNNKEL (reference sequence). There are 15 residues in the CDR3. With 4 bases removed from V and 0 bases from J, the gap between germline ends came to 9 bases. CDR3 sequence reads: CASSLDLANTGELFF. In DNA form, the CDR3 reads TGTGCCAGCAGCCTAGATCTAGCGAACACCGGGGAGCTGTTTTTT.

The chain combines TRBV7-6 with TRBJ1-1; D unclear. V dropped 1 base and J dropped 4 bases, with 13 bases sitting between them. This CDR3 is 15 amino acids long. CDR1 and CDR2 from the germline V gene are SGHVS and FNYEAQ. CDR3 protein: CASSLEVSLGTEAFF. CDR3 in DNA: TGTGCCAGCAGCTTAGAAGTCAGCCTTGGCACTGAAGCTTTCTTT.

J is TRBJ2-4 and V is TRBV7-9; possibly TRBD1 for D (6 bases). The CDR3 sequence is 15 residues long. Germline assignment: CDR1 SEHNR and CDR2 FQNEAQ (reference sequence). V lost 5 bases, J lost 3 bases, and 14 bases lay in between. CDR3 nucleotide sequence: TGTGCCAGCAGCCGTTCCCACAGGGACAAAAACATTCAGTACTTC. Its translation is CASSRSHRDKNIQYF.

The chain links TRBV7-8 to TRBJ2-1; 7 bases line up with TRBD1. The V segment lost 1 base and the J segment 4 bases; nucleotides outside the gene matches: 7. From germline, CDR1 is SGHVS and CDR2 FQNEAQ. The CDR3 has 16 amino acids. CDR3 region: CASSLGPGQIYNEQFF. The CDR3, as DNA: TGTGCCAGCAGCTTAGGTCCGGGACAGATTTACAATGAGCAGTTCTTC. The whole variable domain, filled in from reference TRBV7-8 and TRBJ2-1, reads GAGVSQSPRYKVAKRGQDVALRCDPISGHVSLFWYQQALGQGPEFLTYFQNEAQLDKSGLPSDRFFAERPEGSVSTLKIQRTQQEDSAVYLCASSLGPGQIYNEQFFGPGTRLTVL.

About this clonotype: A much larger clone is a single base away; this may be a read error. In nucleotides, the CDR3 is TGTGCCAGCAGCCAAGACCAGGTCTATGGCTACACCTTC. This gives the protein CASSQDQVYGYTF. This sequence joins TRBV4-2 and TRBJ1-2; D unclear. This CDR3 has 13 residues. Trimming left V 0 bases short and J 4 bases short, with 6 bases between. Germline lookup yields CDR1 LGHNA and CDR2 YNFKEQ.

In its sample, this clonotype was seen a few times. The J gene is TRBJ2-1, the V gene TRBV20-1, with D tentatively TRBD2 (5 bases). V shed 5 bases and J shed 7 bases, with 9 bases lying between them. The CDR3 covers 11 residues. The germline gives CDR1 DFQATT, CDR2 SNEGSKA (reference sequence). CDR3 bases: TGCAGTGCTGTTAGAGGGAATGAGCAGTTCTTC. Amino acids: CSAVRGNEQFF.

The table lists this clonotype with a few counts. The chain uses TRBV12-3 or TRBV12-4 and TRBJ2-7; D assignment may be TRBD1 or TRBD2 (5 bases each). CDR3 length: 19 residues. The V end lost 0 bases, the J end lost 3 bases, and 24 bases lay between the germline ends. CDR3 DNA: TGTGCCAGCAGTTTAGCCTCCCAATCGGGGCCGAGTCGGCTCTACGAGCAGTACTTC. Amino acids: CASSLASQSGPSRLYEQYF.